Listed here are 19 T cell receptor beta chains from one sample, sequenced in a study of T-cell reconstitution after alpha-beta-depleted transplantation in children. TCRbeta library preparation incorporated unique molecular identifiers. In TCRdb, the PCR reads were re-called with MiXCR into one record per CDR3 protein. The sample includes 600,000 to 800,000 distinct CDR3 sequences, about an eighth of them seen just once. The specimen was PBMCs, collected before TCRalphabeta/CD19-depleted stem cell transplant. The receptors originated from a girl aged 2 to 10 with congenital amegakaryocytic thrombocytopenia, due to receive a stem cell transplant.

CDR3 in DNA: TGTGCCAGCAGCTCTAGTCGGTTAGCGGGAGGGCCGGGGACCGGGGAGCTGTTTTTT. Translation: CASSSSRLAGGPGTGELFF. The chain recombines TRBV7-6 with TRBJ2-2; 11 nucleotides agree with TRBD2. CDR1 is SGHVS, CDR2 FNYEAQ, per germline. This CDR3 is built from 19 residues. V dropped 4 bases and J dropped 5; count of bases not matched to a gene: 15.

This clonotype was counted a few times. The J gene is TRBJ1-2, the V gene TRBV25-1; the D is unclear. V lost 4 bases and J 6 bases, leaving 12 bases between the germline ends. CDR3 length: 13 amino acids. Germline lookup yields CDR1 MGHDK and CDR2 SYGVNS. CDR3 residues: CASSAPRGNGYTF. As DNA, the CDR3 is TGTGCCAGCAGTGCGCCGAGAGGGAATGGCTACACCTTC.

This clonotype occurred many times. The genes are TRBV13 and TRBJ2-5; TRBD2 agrees at 11 bases. Germline V gene sequence: CDR1 PRHDT, CDR2 FYEKMQ (reference sequence). Trimming at V came to 5 bases and at J to 2 bases, leaving 7 bases not matched to a gene. The CDR3 spans 16 residues. CDR3 in amino acids: CASSLRLAGIQETQYF. The CDR3, as DNA: TGTGCCAGCAGCCTCCGACTAGCGGGAATACAAGAGACCCAGTACTTC.

The table lists this clonotype with a few counts. The chain recombines TRBV10-3 with TRBJ2-5, with unresolved D. This CDR3 is 13 amino acids long. CDR1 is ENHRY and CDR2 is SYGVKD in the germline V gene. Trimming pared 0 bases from V and 3 bases from J, leaving 5 bases between. CDR3 loop: CAISESLEETQYF. In nucleotides, the CDR3 is TGTGCCATCAGTGAGTCTCTGGAAGAGACCCAGTACTTC.

This clonotype was observed many times. This chain uses TRBV6-1 with TRBJ2-1; 7 positions agree with TRBD2. The CDR3 runs to 16 residues. Trimming took 6 bases from V and 8 from J; bases not matched to a gene: 16. Germline V lookup: CDR1 MNHNS, CDR2 SASEGT. The CDR3 sequence: CASRLMGAGSGDEQFF. In DNA, the CDR3 is TGTGCCAGCAGACTAATGGGAGCGGGGTCTGGCGATGAGCAGTTCTTC.

This clonotype was observed at least ten times. The chain links TRBV20-1 to TRBJ2-5, with TRBD2 identical over 11 bases. The CDR3 spans 16 residues. Per germline, CDR1 DFQATT and CDR2 SNEGSKA (reference sequence). V was clipped by 5 bases and J by 3 bases; unmatched bases: 11. CDR3 sequence: CSAGTSFSGREETQYF. In nucleotides, the CDR3 is TGCAGTGCTGGAACTAGCTTTAGCGGGAGGGAAGAGACCCAGTACTTC.

There are many counts of this clonotype. This chain joins TRBV5-1 and TRBJ2-7; D call uncertain. In germline, CDR1 is SGHRS, CDR2 YFSETQ. The CDR3 has 11 residues. V lost 7 bases and J 0 bases, leaving 5 bases between the germline ends. The CDR3 here is CASGDSYEQYF. The CDR3 nucleotides read TGCGCCAGCGGGGACTCCTACGAGCAGTACTTC. The full variable domain, completed using reference TRBV5-1 and TRBJ2-7, is KAGVTQTPRYLIKTRGQQVTLSCSPISGHRSVSWYQQTPGQGLQFLFEYFSETQRNKGNFPGRFSGRQFSNSRSEMNVSTLELGDSALYLCASGDSYEQYFGPGTRLTVT.

The V gene is TRBV29-1, the J gene TRBJ1-2; possibly TRBD1 for D (5 bases). The CDR3 extends over 12 amino acids. The V end was cut by 3 bases, the J end by 6 bases, with 11 bases between. Germline V lookup: CDR1 SQVTM, CDR2 ANQGSEA. For the CDR3, the DNA is TGCAGCGTTGACGTTGGGGCCAATGGCTACACCTTC. Its protein is CSVDVGANGYTF. Drawing the rest from reference TRBV29-1 and TRBJ1-2, the complete variable domain is SAVISQKPSRDICQRGTSLTIQCQVDSQVTMMFWYRQQPGQSLTLIATANQGSEATYESGFVIDKFPISRPNLTFSTLTVSNMSPEDSSIYLCSVDVGANGYTFGSGTRLTVV.

This clonotype has just a few counts. The chain uses TRBV7-8 and TRBJ2-7; D may correspond to TRBD1 or TRBD2 (6 bases each). V lost 6 bases and J 0 bases, leaving 21 bases between the germline ends. The CDR3 contains 17 residues. Germline CDR1 SGHVS, CDR2 FQNEAQ. The CDR3 loop is CASRPRRGDISSYEQYF. The CDR3 DNA reads TGTGCCAGCAGGCCTCGGAGGGGGGACATAAGCTCCTACGAGCAGTACTTC.

This clonotype was seen at least ten times. The V and J genes are TRBV27 and TRBJ2-2; 10 nucleotides agree with TRBD2. J gave up 5 bases and V 4 bases, and 10 bases lay outside the gene matches. The CDR3 loop spans 17 amino acids. CDR1 MNHEY and CDR2 SMNVEV come from the germline V gene (reference sequence). The CDR3 is CASSYGVAGGGTGELFF. Here the CDR3 DNA reads TGTGCCAGCAGTTATGGGGTAGCGGGAGGAGGAACCGGGGAGCTGTTTTTT.

There are a few counts of this clonotype. The chain couples TRBV12-3 or TRBV12-4 to TRBJ2-1, with TRBD2 matching over 7 bases. This CDR3 is built from 16 residues. Trimming cost V 1 base and J 4 bases; bases outside gene matches: 7. CDR3 in DNA: TGTGCCAGCAGTTTAGGATTAGGGAGGGAATACAATGAGCAGTTCTTC. It translates to CASSLGLGREYNEQFF.

The chain has TRBV25-1 and TRBJ2-1; TRBD2 matches 8 bases. Germline lookup yields CDR1 MGHDK and CDR2 SYGVNS. The CDR3 loop spans 15 amino acids. V trimming: 7 bases; J trimming: 7 bases; junction bases outside the gene matches: 12. DNA for the CDR3: TGTGCCAGCACCCTGCGGGAGGACCTGGGGAATGAGCAGTTCTTC. This encodes CASTLREDLGNEQFF.

Only a few counts were recorded for this clonotype. This chain joins TRBV7-3 and TRBJ2-7; D possibly uses TRBD1 or TRBD2 (5 bases each). V lost 1 base and J 4 bases, leaving 14 bases between the germline ends. The CDR3 has 15 amino acids. Germline CDR1 and CDR2: SGHTA and FQGTGA. The CDR3 loop reads CASSLMGDPAYEQYF. CDR3 DNA sequence: TGTGCCAGCAGCTTAATGGGGGACCCTGCGTACGAGCAGTACTTC.

The chain recombines TRBV20-1 with TRBJ2-4; D possibly corresponds to TRBD1 (6 bases). V was pared by 3 bases and J by 1 base, with 25 bases between. The CDR3 runs to 19 residues. Germline-derived CDR1 and CDR2 are DFQATT and SNEGSKA (reference sequence). CDR3 coding DNA: TGCAGTGCTAGCCTCCCGACAGGCATAATTGTGCTGGCCAAAAACATTCAGTACTTC. It is translated as CSASLPTGIIVLAKNIQYF.

A remark on this clonotype: A much larger clone differs from this one at a single base, so this may be a read error. CDR3 sequence reads: CSAMASGSPCDEQFF. The CDR3 coding sequence is TGCAGTGCTATGGCTAGCGGGTCGCCATGCGATGAGCAGTTCTTC. The chain uses TRBV20-1 and TRBJ2-1, with 8 bases identical to TRBD2. Unmatched junction bases numbered 13, after V lost 4 bases and J lost 8 bases. Per germline, CDR1 DFQATT and CDR2 SNEGSKA (reference sequence). The CDR3 has 15 amino acids.

V usage is TRBV29-1 and J usage is TRBJ2-1; D perhaps matches TRBD2 (6 bases). This CDR3 is built from 12 residues. The V gene lost 7 bases and the J gene lost 5 bases, with 12 bases spanning the gap. The germline V gene has CDR1 SQVTM and CDR2 ANQGSEA. CDR3 residues: CSAGGVNNEQFF. As DNA, the CDR3 is TGCAGCGCTGGCGGGGTAAACAATGAGCAGTTCTTC.

Ten or more counts support this clonotype. The chain carries TRBV7-2 and TRBJ2-7, with 7 bases that match TRBD2. The CDR3 extends over 13 amino acids. Unmatched junction bases numbered 8, after V lost 1 base and J lost 11 bases. Germline CDR1 SGHTA, CDR2 FQGNSA. CDR3: CASSLEWGGQEYF. In DNA, the CDR3 is TGTGCCAGCAGCTTAGAGTGGGGGGGTCAAGAGTACTTC.

This clonotype was recorded many times. This chain connects TRBV20-1 to TRBJ2-5; D call uncertain. The V gene lost 0 bases and the J gene lost 5 bases, with 7 bases spanning the gap. Per the germline V gene, CDR1 is DFQATT and CDR2 is SNEGSKA (reference sequence). The CDR3 runs to 12 residues. Here the CDR3 reads CSARDYRETQYF. The CDR3 DNA sequence: TGCAGTGCTAGAGACTACCGTGAGACCCAGTACTTC.

In this sample, this clonotype turned up many times. This rearrangement joins TRBV28 to TRBJ2-5; D gene unclear. The CDR3 length is 11 residues. Germline V gene lookup returns CDR1 MDHEN and CDR2 SYDVKM. V lost 7 bases to trimming and J lost 1 base, with 4 bases between them. The CDR3 region is CASTSQETQYF. The CDR3 DNA is TGTGCCAGCACGTCCCAAGAGACCCAGTACTTC.